The TCR beta chain under discussion was sequenced for a study of shared clonotypes between healthy human individuals. Study findings and constraints: It was the few donors that limited the genetic and exposure-history diversity represented. Naive subsets generally had larger estimated richness than memory subsets.

Remarks on this clone: Its antigen is undetermined.

In the authors' workflow: Filtering was not the same, since immunoSEQ gave junction-only sequences without quality scores. Only in-frame clones appear in the TCRdb table, and some are missing; sequencing was by immunoSEQ multiplex PCR. V, J and clone size are taken as reported in that table, and D and trimming were inferred from the DNA itself. The sample yields 2 million or so clones, 85% to 95% seen once. The CDR3 loop spans 14 amino acids. Trimming cost V 2 bases and J 1 base, with 9 bases left between them. Germline CDR1 and CDR2: SGHTA and FQGNSA. V usage is TRBV7-2 and J usage is TRBJ2-7; D gene ambiguous. The sample taken for sequencing was naive CD4+ T cells sorted from blood. As to subset: CD45RA+ positively selected. This clonotype was sampled from a man younger than 35 in good health. The CDR3 here is CASSLSAASYEQYF. The CDR3 coding sequence is TGTGCCAGCAGCTTATCCGCAGCGTCCTACGAGCAGTACTTC.